This entry lists 16 T cell receptor beta chains sequenced from one sample in a study of blood T cell repertoires in COVID-19. Data came from immunoSEQ multiplex PCR; TCRdb stores just in-frame clones and leaves some out. Among 120,000 or so clones, about 90% were seen once, and the ten largest hold over 3.5%. The sequenced sample consisted of peripheral blood. These receptors all come from a woman aged 55-70 years with acute or convalescent COVID-19.

J is TRBJ1-2 and V is TRBV15; D remains unclear. The V end lost 0 bases, the J end lost 11 bases, and 16 bases lay between the germline ends. CDR3 size: 14 residues. Germline assignment: CDR1 LNHNV and CDR2 YYDKDF (reference sequence). CDR3 sequence reads: CATSRDRGIPGYTF. CDR3 nucleotides: TGTGCCACCAGCAGAGATCGGGGAATACCGGGGTACACCTTC.

The genes are TRBV9 and TRBJ2-2, with 7 bases matching TRBD2. The CDR3 length is 14 residues. V lost 3 bases and J lost 6; bases outside the gene matches: 5. Per germline, CDR1 SGDLS and CDR2 YYNGEE. CDR3 DNA sequence: TGTGCCAGCAGCGCCTGGGACTATTCCGGGGAGCTGTTTTTT. Protein sequence: CASSAWDYSGELFF.

The gene calls are TRBV9 and TRBJ2-1, with D maybe TRBD2 (7 bases). Between the trimmed V and J ends, which lost 0 bases and 0 bases, there was a span of 16 bases. The germline V gene encodes CDR1 SGDLS and CDR2 YYNGEE. The CDR3 consists of 18 residues. The CDR3 sequence: CASSVASGGASSYNEQFF. The CDR3 DNA sequence: TGTGCCAGCAGCGTAGCGAGTGGGGGGGCTAGCTCCTACAATGAGCAGTTCTTC.

The chain employs TRBV5-1 and TRBJ1-1; D call uncertain. Per germline, CDR1 SGHRS and CDR2 YFSETQ. The V end was cut by 5 bases, the J end by 2 bases, with 13 bases between. The CDR3 is made up of 14 amino acids. The CDR3, as DNA: TGCGCCAGCAGAGGACTCCCCGGAAACACTGAAGCTTTCTTT. Translated: CASRGLPGNTEAFF.

The V gene is TRBV3-1 (or the pseudogene TRBV3-2), the J gene TRBJ1-1, with D perhaps matching TRBD1 (6 bases). V shed 1 base and J shed 0 bases, with 6 bases lying between them. The CDR3 contains 14 residues. Germline assignment: CDR1 LGHDT and CDR2 YNNKEL (reference sequence). CDR3 DNA: TGTGCCAGCAGCCAAGGACAGGTGAACACTGAAGCTTTCTTT. Its translation: CASSQGQVNTEAFF.

The sample holds one count of this clone. Here the CDR3 reads CASSFPGGPTDTQYF. The CDR3 nucleotides read TGTGCCAGCAGCTTTCCGGGGGGCCCCACAGATACGCAGTATTTT. This chain links TRBV7-2 with TRBJ2-3; TRBD2 is a possible D gene (7 bases). With 3 bases removed from V and 2 bases from J, the gap between germline ends came to 12 bases. This CDR3 comprises 15 residues. Germline loops: CDR1 SGHTA, CDR2 FQGNSA.

This chain uses TRBV10-1 with TRBJ2-2; D uncertain. Germline V gene lookup returns CDR1 WNHNN and CDR2 SYGVQD (reference sequence). V was clipped by 5 bases and J by 6 bases, with 10 bases between them. The CDR3 length is 13 residues. CDR3 sequence reads: CASSMTIAGELFF. The CDR3 coding sequence is TGCGCCAGCAGTATGACAATTGCCGGGGAGCTGTTTTTT.

The CDR3 DNA follows: TGTGCCAGCAGTCCTCTAACCTTCTACGAGCAGTACTTC. Its translation is CASSPLTFYEQYF. This chain uses TRBV27 with TRBJ2-7; D unclear. Germline V gives CDR1 MNHEY, CDR2 SMNVEV (reference sequence). V lost 5 bases and J lost 3, with 11 bases in between. There are 13 residues in the CDR3.

The sample holds one count of this clone. This rearrangement joins TRBV24-1 to TRBJ1-5, with a weak D call TRBD1 (6 bases). Trimming took off 0 bases at V and 4 bases at J, with 6 bases between the two ends. The CDR3 covers 14 residues. Germline V lookup: CDR1 KGHDR, CDR2 SFDVKD. The DNA for the CDR3 is TGTGCCACCAGTGATTTGACAGGGAATCAGCCCCAGCATTTT. This translates into CATSDLTGNQPQHF.

The chain uses TRBV18 and TRBJ2-3, with 10 bases identical to TRBD1. V shed 1 base and J 5 bases; nucleotides not matched to a gene: 3. Per germline, CDR1 KGHSH and CDR2 LQKENI. The CDR3 runs 15 residues. The CDR3 is CASSPQTGGLDTQYF. Written as DNA, the CDR3 is TGTGCCAGCTCACCACAGACAGGGGGCTTAGATACGCAGTATTTT.

This clone was seen more than once but under ten times. The chain carries TRBV18 and TRBJ2-1, with 9 bases fitting TRBD2. V lost 0 bases to trimming and J lost 4 bases; unmatched junction nucleotides: 4. From germline, CDR1 is KGHSH and CDR2 LQKENI. The CDR3 spans 16 residues. Here the CDR3 DNA reads TGTGCCAGCTCACCACCTGGGACTAGCAGATACAATGAGCAGTTCTTC. It yields the protein CASSPPGTSRYNEQFF.

For this clone: Distinct nucleotide sequences in the sample also encode this CDR3. This chain links TRBV9 with TRBJ1-6; TRBD1 aligns across 7 bases. CDR3 length equals 15 residues. V was pared by 4 bases and J by 5 bases, with 6 bases of the junction left unmatched. Germline assignment: CDR1 SGDLS and CDR2 YYNGEE. CDR3 sequence reads: CASSPRTGDNSPLHF. The CDR3 DNA is TGTGCCAGCAGCCCGAGAACAGGGGATAATTCACCCCTCCACTTT.

The chain employs TRBV27 and TRBJ1-2; 12 nucleotides agree with TRBD1. The J segment lost 7 bases and the V segment lost 6 bases, leaving 3 bases of the junction unmatched. Germline assignment: CDR1 MNHEY and CDR2 SMNVEV (reference sequence). The length of the CDR3 is 13 residues. CDR3 region: CASRGQGASGYTF. CDR3 nucleotide sequence: TGTGCCAGCAGGGGACAGGGGGCCAGTGGCTACACCTTC.

This rearrangement joins TRBV7-3 to TRBJ2-1, with 8 bases aligning to TRBD2. The CDR3 contains 14 residues. Per the germline V gene, CDR1 is SGHTA and CDR2 is FQGTGA. The J segment lost 6 bases and the V segment lost 2 bases, leaving 3 bases of the junction unmatched. CDR3 in amino acids: CASSLAGRANEQFF. CDR3 coding DNA: TGTGCCAGCAGCTTAGCCGGGAGGGCCAATGAGCAGTTCTTC. Filled out from reference TRBV7-3 and TRBJ2-1, the complete variable domain reads GAGVSQTPSNKVTEKGKYVELRCDPISGHTALYWYRQSLGQGPEFLIYFQGTGAADDSGLPNDRFFAVRPEGSVSTLKIQRTERGDSAVYLCASSLAGRANEQFFGPGTRLTVL.

The chain uses TRBV28 and TRBJ1-5; 8 bases match TRBD1. There are 14 residues in the CDR3. Trimming at V came to 5 bases and at J to 2 bases, leaving 2 bases not matched to a gene. Germline lookup yields CDR1 MDHEN and CDR2 SYDVKM. CDR3 amino acids: CASSGTGGNQPQHF. The CDR3 DNA reads as TGTGCCAGCAGTGGGACAGGAGGCAATCAGCCCCAGCATTTT.

This sequence joins TRBV28 and TRBJ2-7; D call uncertain. CDR1 is MDHEN, CDR2 SYDVKM, per germline. This CDR3 is built from 14 residues. V was cut by 2 bases and J by 6 bases, with 14 bases left in between. The CDR3, as DNA: TGTGCCAGCAGTTTAGTGAGTCCCCTGCGCGAGCAGTACTTC. Amino acid sequence: CASSLVSPLREQYF.